The entry below describes one TCR beta chain. The antigen remains undetermined. The use of genomic DNA as template underpinned the TCR beta VDJ and CDR3 profiling. TCRdb reprocessed the reads via MiXCR and lists one record per CDR3 protein. In the table there are 150,000 to 200,000 distinct CDR3 sequences, approximately 40% of which are singletons. This entry is derived from a study of CD8+CD57+ T cells in acquired aplastic anemia. Study summary: DNA recovered from sorted CD4+ and CD8+ cells had a mean of approximately 3.4 ug.

There are 14 residues in the CDR3. Trimming cost V 7 bases and J 3 bases; bases outside gene matches: 8. Germline V gives CDR1 SEHNR, CDR2 FQNEAQ (reference sequence). Whole-study results and caveats: The number of CD8+ CDR3 sequences shared by patients and controls was roughly 30. Patients versus controls showed no significant CD8+ Simpson's diversity difference.

This sequence originates from a human donor in good health. Material: sorted CD4+, CD8+, or CD8+CD57+ T cells (not recorded which) from PBMCs. The genes are TRBV7-9 and TRBJ1-1; TRBD1 matches 7 bases. The CDR3 DNA follows: TGTGCCAGCACCCTAATACAGGGGTACACTGAAGCTTTCTTT. It encodes CASTLIQGYTEAFF.